This TCR beta chain was recovered during a study of blood T cell repertoires in COVID-19. Study background: There were acute and convalescent COVID-19 samples, and they came from the United States, Italy and Spain. Nucleic acid was either cDNA or gDNA, and it came from T cells, B-cell-depleted T cells, or PBMCs.

Germline V CDR1 and CDR2: MNHEY, SVGAGI. The trim removed 3 bases at V and 7 bases at J, leaving 8 bases unmatched. There are 14 residues in the CDR3. A Seattle source enrolled patients during active infection and followed them longitudinally. Produced via immunoSEQ multiplex PCR; TCRdb's table is partial and in-frame only. Among hundreds of thousands of clones listed, roughly 90% were seen once. This receptor was obtained from a woman aged 25 to 39 with COVID-19, enrolled during active disease. J is TRBJ1-2 and V is TRBV6-5, with 7 bases aligning to TRBD1. The material sequenced was peripheral blood. CDR3 nucleotides: TGTGCCAGCAGTTATTCAAGGGGGCGAGGTGGCTACACCTTC. Protein product: CASSYSRGRGGYTF.